A selection of T cell receptor beta chains follows, all from one sample in a study of blood T cells in healthy people across ages. TCRdb reanalysed the 5' RACE reads using MiXCR and keeps one entry per CDR3 protein. The sample lists 1.5 million to 2 million distinct CDR3 sequences, 28% occurring once. The specimen was blood. The source is a woman aged 30 to 39 in good health. The CDR3 runs from the conserved cysteine through the conserved F or W. The order of the fields is J gene, V gene, CDR3 length, D gene, CDR3 protein. A D gene is named only where the DNA matches it firmly.

j_call: TRBJ2-7
v_call: TRBV7-9
cdr3_length: 13
d_call: NA
cdr3_aa: CASTGPEAIEQYF

j_call: TRBJ1-6
v_call: TRBV7-2
cdr3_length: 15
d_call: NA
cdr3_aa: CASSQRTAQDSPLHF

j_call: TRBJ2-7
v_call: TRBV10-3
cdr3_length: 10
d_call: NA
cdr3_aa: CAVGNYEQYF

j_call: TRBJ2-4
v_call: TRBV20-1
cdr3_length: 12
d_call: NA
cdr3_aa: CSAFRTIGEQYF

j_call: TRBJ2-1
v_call: TRBV20-1
cdr3_length: 17
d_call: TRBD2
cdr3_aa: CSARGLAGGLGGNEQFF

j_call: TRBJ1-6
v_call: TRBV29-1
cdr3_length: 13
d_call: TRBD1
cdr3_aa: CSVAGTGDSPLHF

j_call: TRBJ2-7
v_call: TRBV6-1
cdr3_length: 13
d_call: NA
cdr3_aa: CASSAQGSYEQYF

j_call: TRBJ2-3
v_call: TRBV20-1
cdr3_length: 13
d_call: NA
cdr3_aa: CSALVGLTDTQYF

j_call: TRBJ2-7
v_call: TRBV2
cdr3_length: 20
d_call: TRBD2
cdr3_aa: CASSEASGGFISMNSYEQYF

j_call: TRBJ1-1
v_call: TRBV7-2
cdr3_length: 17
d_call: NA
cdr3_aa: CASSFLGGLYRGTEAFF

j_call: TRBJ2-3
v_call: TRBV2
cdr3_length: 15
d_call: TRBD2
cdr3_aa: CASTELTSGGDTQYF

j_call: TRBJ2-5
v_call: TRBV3-1
cdr3_length: 15
d_call: NA
cdr3_aa: CASSHDLGLEETQYF

j_call: TRBJ2-7
v_call: TRBV3-1
cdr3_length: 15
d_call: NA
cdr3_aa: CASSPRPRGSYEQYF

j_call: TRBJ2-1
v_call: TRBV30
cdr3_length: 14
d_call: TRBD2
cdr3_aa: CAWLTGLGVGEQFF

j_call: TRBJ1-2
v_call: TRBV24-1
cdr3_length: 14
d_call: NA
cdr3_aa: CATSERGHSYGYTF

j_call: TRBJ2-5
v_call: TRBV20-1
cdr3_length: 15
d_call: NA
cdr3_aa: CSARTQGQGEETQYF

j_call: TRBJ2-2
v_call: TRBV15
cdr3_length: 16
d_call: NA
cdr3_aa: CATSRDLVLNTGELFF

j_call: TRBJ1-2
v_call: TRBV12-3/TRBV12-4
cdr3_length: 14
d_call: NA
cdr3_aa: CASSWGAANYGYTF

j_call: TRBJ2-3
v_call: TRBV3-1
cdr3_length: 17
d_call: TRBD2
cdr3_aa: CASSQELAGAGTDTQYF

j_call: TRBJ2-3
v_call: TRBV13
cdr3_length: 16
d_call: NA
cdr3_aa: CASSLGGAAGTDTQYF